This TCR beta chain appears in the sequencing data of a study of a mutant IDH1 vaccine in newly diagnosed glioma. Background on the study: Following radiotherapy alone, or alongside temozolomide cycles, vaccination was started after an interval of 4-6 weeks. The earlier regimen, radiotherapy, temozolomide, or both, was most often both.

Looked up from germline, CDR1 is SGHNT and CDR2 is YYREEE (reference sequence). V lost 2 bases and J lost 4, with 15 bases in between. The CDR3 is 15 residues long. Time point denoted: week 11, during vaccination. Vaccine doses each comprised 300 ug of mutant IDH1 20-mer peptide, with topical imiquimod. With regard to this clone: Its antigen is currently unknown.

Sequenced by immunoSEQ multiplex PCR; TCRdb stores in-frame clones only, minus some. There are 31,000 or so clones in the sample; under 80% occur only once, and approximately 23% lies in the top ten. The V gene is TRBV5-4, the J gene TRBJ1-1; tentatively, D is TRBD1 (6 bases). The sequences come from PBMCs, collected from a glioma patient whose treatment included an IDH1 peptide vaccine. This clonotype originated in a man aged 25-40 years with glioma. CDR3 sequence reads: CASSLGSGDGTEAFF. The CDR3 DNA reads TGTGCCAGCAGCTTAGGGTCAGGGGACGGCACTGAAGCTTTCTTT.